What follows describes a single T cell receptor beta chain. Its antigen is currently unknown. Profiling relied on immunoSEQ multiplex PCR, and the TCRdb table lists in-frame clones only, not all of them. Of 100,000 or so clones listed, approximately 94% are singletons. These data come from a study of siplizumab effects on memory and regulatory T cells. Study-wide results and limits: Tracing alloreactive clones into unstimulated subsets worked for only a minor fraction of them.

Trimming shortened V by 4 bases and J by 1 base, and 2 bases separated the two germline ends. This CDR3 is 12 amino acids long. Material for sequencing was CD4+ T cells sorted from blood. The V and J genes are TRBV23-1 and TRBJ1-3; unclear D gene. TRBV23-1 qualifies as an ORF whose function is uncertain. The origin of this receptor is a human donor in good health. This chain's CDR3 is CASSPSGNTIYF. CDR3 bases: TGCGCCAGCAGTCCATCTGGAAACACCATATATTTT.